The clone carrying this T cell receptor beta chain was seen a few times. Its target is not known. TCRdb reprocessed the RT-PCR reads via MiXCR and lists one record per CDR3 protein. The table has hundreds of thousands of distinct CDR3 sequences, 9.5% to 13% seen once. The data were obtained in a study of response to subunit inactivated influenza vaccine. Study-wide findings and caveats: Authors suggested each seasonal influenza vaccination recruits few new T cells.

Germline trimming cut 1 base from V and 1 base from J; bases unmatched to any gene: 5. CDR1 and CDR2 from the germline V gene are SGDLS and YYNGEE. This CDR3 has 16 amino acids. This specimen consisted of PBMCs from blood, obtained 45 days after vaccination. This clonotype was obtained from a man in his forties or fifties who received an inactivated influenza vaccine. This sequence joins TRBV9 and TRBJ2-3; 8 bases are shared with TRBD2. CDR3: CASSVTAGGGTDTQYF. CDR3 DNA sequence: TGTGCCAGCAGCGTAACGGCGGGAGGAGGCACAGATACGCAGTATTTT. Based on the CDR3 plus reference TRBV9 and TRBJ2-3, the full variable domain is DSGVTQTPKHLITATGQRVTLRCSPRSGDLSVYWYQQSLDQGLQFLIQYYNGEERAKGNILERFSAQQFPDLHSELNLSSLELGDSALYFCASSVTAGGGTDTQYFGPGTRLTVL.